The 8 T cell receptor beta chains listed next were all sequenced from one sample in a study of blood T cell repertoires in COVID-19. The method was immunoSEQ multiplex PCR; TCRdb's version includes in-frame clones alone and lacks a portion of them. Of fewer than 300,000 clones detected, around 83% appear once; the ten largest clones hold about 5%. Sequencing input: PBMCs or T cells enriched from blood (not recorded which). The receptor set was obtained from a man aged 40-49 years who had been exposed to COVID-19.

The V gene is TRBV24-1, the J gene TRBJ2-5; 7 positions agree with TRBD2. V dropped 2 bases and J dropped 5; count of bases not matched to a gene: 7. The CDR3 spans 15 residues. Germline V CDR1 and CDR2: KGHDR, SFDVKD. The CDR3 DNA reads as TGTGCCACCAGTGATTGGGCGGGAGTGAAGGAGACCCAGTACTTC. Translating it yields CATSDWAGVKETQYF.

The genes are TRBV6-6 and TRBJ2-7; 10 bases are shared with TRBD1. The CDR3 is 14 amino acids. Trimming took 2 bases from V and 6 from J; bases not matched to a gene: 4. The germline gives CDR1 MNHNY, CDR2 SVGAGI (reference sequence). The CDR3 here is CASSYPGQGSEQYF. CDR3 nucleotide sequence: TGTGCCAGCAGTTACCCGGGACAGGGGTCCGAGCAGTACTTC.

The chain recombines TRBV3-1 (or the pseudogene TRBV3-2) with TRBJ2-2, with 7 bases aligning to TRBD2. The CDR3 sequence is 15 residues long. Germline CDR1 LGHDT, CDR2 YNNKEL (reference sequence). The junction had 10 bases not matched to a gene; V was cut back by 5 bases and J by 7 bases. In DNA, the CDR3 is TGTGCCAGCAGCTCCGGACTAGTGAGGAACGGGGAGCTGTTTTTT. It translates to CASSSGLVRNGELFF.

CDR3 DNA sequence: TGCAGCGTCGCTACAGGGGATCAGCCCCAGCATTTT. Residues: CSVATGDQPQHF. This rearrangement joins TRBV29-1 to TRBJ1-5; 7 positions agree with TRBD1. The CDR3 sequence is 12 residues long. Trimming at V came to 6 bases and at J to 5 bases, leaving 4 bases not matched to a gene. Germline CDR1 SQVTM, CDR2 ANQGSEA. The full variable domain, with the rest looked up from reference TRBV29-1 and TRBJ1-5, is SAVISQKPSRDICQRGTSLTIQCQVDSQVTMMFWYRQQPGQSLTLIATANQGSEATYESGFVIDKFPISRPNLTFSTLTVSNMSPEDSSIYLCSVATGDQPQHFGDGTRLSIL.

V usage is TRBV7-3 and J usage is TRBJ1-2; TRBD1 aligns across 7 bases. J gave up 0 bases and V 1 base, and 5 bases lay outside the gene matches. This CDR3 contains 16 residues. The germline V gene encodes CDR1 SGHTA and CDR2 FQGTGA. The CDR3 sequence: CASSLIPGTANYGYTF. CDR3 nucleotide sequence: TGTGCCAGCAGCTTAATACCGGGGACAGCTAACTATGGCTACACCTTC.

The chain joins TRBV21-1 to TRBJ1-2; the table's D call, TRBD1, was not checked against the DNA. TRBV21-1 represents a pseudogene. The CDR3 spans 14 residues. Here the CDR3 reads CASSRDQGIYGYTF. The CDR3 DNA follows: TGTGCCAGCAGCAGGGATCAGGGGATCTATGGCTACACCTTC.

The chain has TRBV19 and TRBJ1-1; possibly TRBD1 for D (5 bases). The germline V and J ends were trimmed by 6 bases and 0 bases, with 11 bases remaining between them. Looked up from germline, CDR1 is LNHDA and CDR2 is SQIVND (reference sequence). The CDR3 runs to 14 residues. The CDR3 coding sequence is TGTGCCAGTAGGGGGCCGGAGATGAACACTGAAGCTTTCTTT. Translating it yields CASRGPEMNTEAFF.

CDR3 loop: CASRGRGEANEKLFF. Here the CDR3 DNA reads TGTGCCAGTAGAGGCAGGGGTGAGGCTAATGAAAAACTGTTTTTT. The V and J genes are TRBV19 and TRBJ1-4, with D maybe TRBD1 (6 bases). Germline-derived CDR1 and CDR2 are LNHDA and SQIVND (reference sequence). The CDR3 runs 15 residues. The V and J ends lost 6 bases and 3 bases respectively, with 14 bases between them.